This T cell receptor beta chain comes out of a study of T cell responses to AZD1222 COVID-19 vaccine (dated by TCRdb to 2020 to 2022). For context, the study as a whole: AZD1222 recipients whose second dose came at about 4 weeks and those whose second dose came at about 12 weeks were combined into one group, since spike-specific TCR depth and breadth did not differ between the two schedules. Trial participants were enrolled into age subgroups of 18-55, 56-69 and 70-plus years, which contained roughly 150, 30 and 60 TCR-sequenced participants, respectively. A total of under 250 trial participants underwent TCR sequencing, of whom approximately 200 had received two doses of AZD1222 and roughly 26 had received two doses of the MenACWY control vaccine.

Worth noting for this clone: Its antigen is still unknown. It has no much larger one-base neighbor in the sample; base qualities were not kept.

The CDR3 regions of human TCRbeta chains were analyzed by immunosequencing. Per the original workflow: Repertoire TCRs were checked for matches against a reference library of SARS-CoV-2-specific TCRs that had been generated using the MIRA antigen-specificity platform. Breadth was defined as the fraction of unique TCRs that were SARS-CoV-2-associated, and depth was defined as the fraction of total T cells that were SARS-CoV-2-associated. Using the MIRA data, each spike-specific TCR was assigned both to the spike region to which the TCR was reactive and to a CD4 or CD8 class. Log10-transformed breadth and depth values were compared by one-way ANOVA with Sidak's multiple comparisons tests. The clones in this table, taken by TCRdb from immuneACCESS, are in-frame only. Not every clone is retained; where verified, under half of the shortfall comes from an unresolved V gene, and the cause of the rest is unknown. The DNA gave D and trimming, while V, J and clone size come from that table. The sample table holds about 160,000 clones, of which around nine tenths were seen once. Under 1.5% of the sample is held by the ten biggest clonotypes.

The meaning of the sample's time point label: baseline before first vaccination. The vaccinee samples were drawn from two UK trials, COV001 and COV002, one of which was a single-blind randomized controlled phase 2/3 trial testing AZD1222 (ChAdOx1 nCoV-19) in healthy adults. For TCRbeta chain sequencing, PBMC samples were collected from trial participants at day 0 and at day 28 after the second dose. Paper-wide results and their limitations: Because no day 14 peak-response samples were available, repertoires were characterized only after the peak T cell response. In the small 56-69-year group, the increase in depth fell short of significance, most likely because of low power. Most participants were white British and females outnumbered males, and the authors suggested that clonal diversity may have been underestimated. Only five to seven AZD1222 recipients were SARS-CoV-2 seropositive at baseline, limiting conclusions about previously exposed vaccinees. The vaccine-associated CD4 TCRs covered the entire spike protein, and the dominant responses fell in regions 160-218 and 743-854. Reportedly, almost half of the unique spike-specific TCRs recognized epitopes lying outside the regions that are mutated in the B.1.351 and B.1.1.7 variants. Spike-specific TCR breadth and depth rose significantly after two AZD1222 doses compared with day 0 and with MenACWY recipients.

CDR1 and CDR2 are drawn from the germline V gene: MGHDK, SYGVNS. Deletion took 1 base off V and 4 bases off J, with a span of 8 bases between the germline ends. From cysteine to phenylalanine, the CDR3 is 14 amino acids long. The kept DNA is CDR3 alone, 42 bases in frame from the first base. Recombination joined TRBV25-1 with TRBJ1-5, with no confidently assigned D gene. The input for sequencing was peripheral blood, taken on day 0 of AZD1222 vaccination. This receptor was identified in an adult in good health. CDR3 loop: CASSESKANQPQHF. The nucleotides are TGTGCCAGCAGTGAATCAAAGGCAAATCAGCCCCAGCATTTT.